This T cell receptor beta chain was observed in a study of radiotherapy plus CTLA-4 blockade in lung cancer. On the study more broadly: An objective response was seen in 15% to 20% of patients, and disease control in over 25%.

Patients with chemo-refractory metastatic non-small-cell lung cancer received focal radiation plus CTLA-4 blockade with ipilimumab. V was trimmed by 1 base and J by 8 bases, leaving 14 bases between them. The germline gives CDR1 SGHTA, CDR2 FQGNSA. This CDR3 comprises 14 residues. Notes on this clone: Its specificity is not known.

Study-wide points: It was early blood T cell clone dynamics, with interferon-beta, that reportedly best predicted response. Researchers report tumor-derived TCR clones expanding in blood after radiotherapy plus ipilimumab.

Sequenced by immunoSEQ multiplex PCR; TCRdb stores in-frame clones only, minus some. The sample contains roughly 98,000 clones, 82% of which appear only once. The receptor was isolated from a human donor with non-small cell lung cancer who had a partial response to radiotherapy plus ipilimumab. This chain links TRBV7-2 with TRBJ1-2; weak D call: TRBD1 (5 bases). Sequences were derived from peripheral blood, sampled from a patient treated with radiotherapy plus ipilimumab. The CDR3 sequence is CASSLVGAVRGYTF. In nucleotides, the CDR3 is TGTGCCAGCAGCTTAGTAGGGGCGGTAAGGGGCTACACCTTC. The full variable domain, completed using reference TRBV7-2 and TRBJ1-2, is GAGVSQSPSNKVTEKGKDVELRCDPISGHTALYWYRQSLGQGLEFLIYFQGNSAPDKSGLPSDRFSAERTGGSVSTLTIQRTQQEDSAVYLCASSLVGAVRGYTFGSGTRLTVV.